The sequence of this T cell receptor (beta chain) was determined in a study of blood T cells in healthy people across ages. Turning to the study itself: Per two T cells, template switching captured roughly one barcoded beta molecule. Study conclusions and caveats: Relative to aged donors, long-lived donors carried more naive CD4+ cells and displayed higher diversity.

Each donor had 8.5 to 10 milliliters of peripheral blood drawn. This clonotype turned up a few times. Its specificity is not known. A second PCR of about 6 to 12 cycles used a sample-barcoded 5' primer and a J-beta primer mix. A tag from a template-switch adaptor with 12 random nucleotides marked each cDNA molecule. TCRdb passed the 5' RACE reads through MiXCR, listing each CDR3 protein once. The sample yields hundreds of thousands of distinct CDR3 sequences, approximately 43% seen once. The germline CDR1 and CDR2 sequences are MNHNS and SASEGT. V lost 6 bases, J lost 5 bases, and 15 bases stayed unmatched. CDR3 length equals 18 residues.

The chain recombines TRBV6-1 with TRBJ2-1, with 11 bases aligning to TRBD2. This TCR came from a woman aged 55-69 years in good health. Sequenced material: blood. This CDR3 reads CASREEAGLAGFHNEQFF. In DNA, the CDR3 is TGTGCCAGCAGGGAGGAGGCCGGACTAGCGGGTTTCCACAATGAGCAGTTCTTC.